Below are 29 T cell receptor beta chains sequenced from a single sample in a study of glioma-infiltrating T cells. Using RNA template, CDR3s of TCR alpha and beta were amplified with iRepertoire arm-PCR. TCRdb reprocessed the multiplex PCR reads with MiXCR, giving one entry per CDR3 protein. Of 150,000 to 200,000 distinct CDR3 sequences listed, more than 35% were seen once; the top ten hold roughly 5.2%. The sequencing sample was made of glioma tissue, nonneoplastic brain tissue, or PBMCs (not recorded which). The receptor source for this set is a human donor with low-grade glioma or glioblastoma, undergoing nonglioma brain surgery, or in good health (not recorded which).

This clonotype was detected ten times or more. The V call is TRBV20-1, the J call TRBJ2-5, with D possibly being TRBD2 (6 bases). The CDR3 contains 14 residues. Trimming cost V 6 bases and J 5 bases, with 19 bases left between them. Germline V CDR1 and CDR2: DFQATT, SNEGSKA (reference sequence). This chain's CDR3 is CSASPGVGSETQYF. CDR3 in DNA: TGCAGTGCCTCCCCGGGGGTCGGGTCCGAGACCCAGTACTTC.

On this clonotype itself: Given the absence of the conserved phenylalanine or tryptophan at the CDR3 end, a read error is likely. The rearrangement links TRBV20-1 to TRBJ2-1, with 12 bases aligning to TRBD2. The germline V gene encodes CDR1 DFQATT and CDR2 SNEGSKA (reference sequence). The CDR3 is 13 residues long. CDR3 DNA sequence: TGCAGCGGCTCTAGCGGGAGGGGCAATGAGCAGTTCTTA. This gives the protein CSGSSGRGNEQFL.

With respect to this clonotype: Just one base apart from a much larger clone, this may be a read error. V usage is TRBV20-1 and J usage is TRBJ2-7; D gene unclear. Trimming shortened V by 8 bases and J by 0 bases, and 11 bases separated the two germline ends. CDR1 is DFQATT and CDR2 is SNEGSKA in the germline V gene (reference sequence). The CDR3 consists of 12 residues. The CDR3 bases are TGCAGTTGTACGTCGAGCTCCTACGAGCAGTACTTC. This gives the protein CSCTSSSYEQYF.

This clonotype was observed at least ten times. The rearrangement joins TRBV28 to TRBJ1-1; D perhaps matches TRBD1 (5 bases). Germline V gives CDR1 MDHEN, CDR2 SYDVKM. V dropped 10 bases and J dropped 1 base, with 25 bases sitting between them. The CDR3 is 17 amino acids. The CDR3, as DNA: TGTGCCACCTGCCCTGGGGCCCGGAGATTAAAGAACACTGAAGCTTTCTTT. Encoded protein: CATCPGARRLKNTEAFF.

The V call is TRBV19, the J call TRBJ2-7, with 10 bases identical to TRBD2. With V trimmed by 5 bases and J by 3 bases, 7 bases remained unmatched. CDR1 LNHDA and CDR2 SQIVND come from the germline V gene (reference sequence). This CDR3 is built from 15 residues. The CDR3 DNA reads TGTGCCAGTAGTCTCCGACTAGCGGGTTACTACGAGCAGTACTTC. The encoded protein is CASSLRLAGYYEQYF. The full variable domain, with the rest looked up from reference TRBV19 and TRBJ2-7, is DGGITQSPKYLFRKEGQNVTLSCEQNLNHDAMYWYRQDPGQGLRLIYYSQIVNDFQKGDIAEGYSVSREKKESFPLTVTSAQKNPTAFYLCASSLRLAGYYEQYFGPGTRLTVT.

The table lists this clonotype with many counts. This chain joins TRBV6-1 and TRBJ1-1; D remains unclear. The CDR3 covers 13 residues. Trimming removed 5 bases from V and 0 bases from J, with 7 bases in between. CDR1 is MNHNS and CDR2 is SASEGT in the germline V gene. This CDR3 is CASSWGLNTEAFF. The CDR3 DNA follows: TGTGCCAGCAGTTGGGGATTGAACACTGAAGCTTTCTTT.

In nucleotides, the CDR3 is TGTGCCAGCAGTGTGGGCCAGGGTGTCCGCTACACCTTC. It encodes CASSVGQGVRYTF. The V call is TRBV2, the J call TRBJ1-2; D is possibly TRBD1 (5 bases). The CDR3 consists of 13 residues. The V and J ends lost 4 bases and 9 bases respectively, with 15 bases between them. Per the germline V gene, CDR1 is SNHLY and CDR2 is FYNNEI.

This clonotype was picked up many times. The chain combines TRBV28 with TRBJ2-5; D may be TRBD2 (5 bases). In germline, CDR1 is MDHEN, CDR2 SYDVKM. V lost 3 bases and J lost 1, with 9 bases in between. The CDR3 spans 14 residues. For the CDR3, the DNA is TGTGCCAGCAGTTTCCAGCGGACCCAAGAGACCCAGTACTTC. Protein sequence: CASSFQRTQETQYF.

Concerning this clonotype: A much more abundant neighbour one base away suggests this may be a read error. V usage is TRBV7-9 and J usage is TRBJ1-1; D uncertain. CDR1 and CDR2 from the germline V gene are SEHNR and FQNEAQ (reference sequence). The CDR3 extends over 14 amino acids. The CDR3 DNA sequence: TGTGCCAGCAGCTTAGGAGTAATGAACAGTGAAGCTTTCTTT. Protein product: CASSLGVMNSEAFF.

As to this clonotype: A much larger clone differs by one base, so this may be a read error. The rearrangement joins TRBV18 to TRBJ2-1; D might be TRBD1 or TRBD2, each matching 6 bases. V was pared by 5 bases and J by 8 bases, with 13 bases between. The CDR3 totals 13 residues. Germline V gene sequence: CDR1 KGHSH, CDR2 LQKENI. The CDR3 DNA is TGTGCCAGCTCAGAGGTTCGGGGGCATGAGCAGTTCTTC. This sequence encodes CASSEVRGHEQFF.

A remark on this clonotype: One end of the junction fails to match germline, which may point to a read error. V gene TRBV11-2 combines with J gene TRBJ1-2, with TRBD1 identical over 11 bases. CDR1 is SGHAT and CDR2 is FQNNGV in the germline V gene. This CDR3 is 17 amino acids long. Written as DNA, the CDR3 is TGTGCCAGCAGCGCAGGACAGGGGGCTAGTTTCCTCTATTGCTACACCTTC. Protein sequence: CASSAGQGASFLYCYTF.

This sequence joins TRBV4-1 and TRBJ2-1; 12 nucleotides agree with TRBD2. Germline V CDR1 and CDR2: MGHRA, YSYEKL. The CDR3 sequence is 16 residues long. Trimming cost V 0 bases and J 15 bases; bases outside gene matches: 12. Written as DNA, the CDR3 is TGCGCCAGCAGCCAAGAGCGACTAGCGGGGGTACAGGAGAGGTTCTTC. Translated: CASSQERLAGVQERFF.

As for this clonotype: This could be a read error, since a much larger clone is one nucleotide away. The V gene is TRBV19, the J gene TRBJ2-5; unclear D gene. Trimming shortened V by 8 bases and J by 2 bases, and 6 bases separated the two germline ends. The germline V gene has CDR1 LNHDA and CDR2 SQIVND (reference sequence). The CDR3 sequence is 11 residues long. The CDR3 bases are TGTGCCAGTCCGGATCAAGAGACCCAGTACTTC. The encoded protein is CASPDQETQYF.

This clonotype was observed at least ten times. V usage is TRBV15 and J usage is TRBJ2-5; either TRBD1 or TRBD2 may supply D (5 bases each). This CDR3 has 15 amino acids. Trimming stripped 4 bases from V and 7 bases from J, with 19 bases between. The germline gives CDR1 LNHNV, CDR2 YYDKDF (reference sequence). CDR3 loop: CATSIPSRVKGTQYF. CDR3 nucleotides: TGTGCCACCAGCATTCCTAGCAGGGTAAAGGGGACCCAGTACTTC.

This rearrangement joins TRBV11-2 to TRBJ2-3; D gene ambiguous. V dropped 2 bases and J dropped 2 bases, with 11 bases sitting between them. This CDR3 has 15 residues. Germline-derived CDR1 and CDR2 are SGHAT and FQNNGV. CDR3 bases: TGTGCCAGCAGCTTAAGAGGAACAACCACAGATACGCAGTATTTT. Its translation: CASSLRGTTTDTQYF.

This chain links TRBV19 with TRBJ1-5; D is ambiguous. The CDR3 has 15 amino acids. CDR1 is LNHDA, CDR2 SQIVND, per germline (reference sequence). V lost 3 bases to trimming and J lost 1 base, with 10 bases between them. Here the CDR3 DNA reads TGTGCCAGTAGTATCGAGAACAGAAGCAATCAGCCCCAGCATTTT. This encodes CASSIENRSNQPQHF.

The CDR3 region has the DNA TGTGCCAGCATGAGTGGGAAGTTTGCAACTAATGAAAAACTGTTTTTT. Amino acids: CASMSGKFATNEKLFF. The chain joins TRBV2 to TRBJ1-4; D call uncertain. The CDR3 runs 16 residues. With 7 bases removed from V and 0 bases from J, the gap between germline ends came to 15 bases. Looked up from germline, CDR1 is SNHLY and CDR2 is FYNNEI.

This clonotype was counted only a few times. The rearrangement uses TRBV12-3 or TRBV12-4 and TRBJ2-3; 9 bases line up with TRBD2. This CDR3 comprises 16 residues. Trimming took 7 bases from V and 3 from J; bases not matched to a gene: 11. The DNA for the CDR3 is TGTGCCAGCACCCCCGGGGCGGGAGGGCCGACAGATACGCAGTATTTT. This codes for CASTPGAGGPTDTQYF.

The chain's CDR3 is CASSAGRWNTEAFF. The CDR3 bases are TGTGCCAGCAGCGCCGGCCGATGGAACACTGAAGCTTTCTTT. The chain uses TRBV9 and TRBJ1-1, with D unresolved. The germline gives CDR1 SGDLS, CDR2 YYNGEE. V lost 3 bases, J lost 1 base, and 10 bases lay in between. The CDR3 extends over 14 amino acids.

This chain joins TRBV2 and TRBJ2-3; the D is unclear. CDR3 size: 14 residues. Trimming removed 6 bases at V and 4 bases at J, with 14 bases between. Germline CDR1 SNHLY, CDR2 FYNNEI. CDR3 DNA: TGTGCCAGCAGGCTATTTGGTGAGGCAGATACGCAGTATTTT. Amino acids: CASRLFGEADTQYF.

The chain combines TRBV2 with TRBJ1-2, with 9 nucleotides matching TRBD1. V lost 0 bases to trimming and J lost 4 bases; unmatched junction nucleotides: 12. The CDR3 length is 18 residues. Germline CDR1 SNHLY, CDR2 FYNNEI. CDR3 protein: CASSEAQDYYRGLYGYTF. The CDR3 DNA reads as TGTGCCAGCAGTGAAGCGCAAGACTACTACAGGGGGCTCTATGGCTACACCTTC. The whole variable domain, filled in from reference TRBV2 and TRBJ1-2, reads EPEVTQTPSHQVTQMGQEVILRCVPISNHLYFYWYRQILGQKVEFLVSFYNNEISEKSEIFDDQFSVERPDGSNFTLKIRSTKLEDSAMYFCASSEAQDYYRGLYGYTFGSGTRLTVV.

Concerning this clonotype: At one end, the junction sequence differs from germline, possibly due to a read error. V gene TRBV25-1 combines with J gene TRBJ2-3; D is ambiguous. Germline V gene lookup returns CDR1 MGHDK and CDR2 SYGVNS. CDR3 length: 14 residues. CDR3 coding DNA: TGTGCCAGCAGTGAGAGACGTGGAACAGATACGAAGTATTTT. Its translation: CASSERRGTDTKYF. Full variable domain (rest looked up from reference TRBV25-1 and TRBJ2-3): EADIYQTPRYLVIGTGKKITLECSQTMGHDKMYWYQQDPGMELHLIHYSYGVNSTEKGDLSSESTVSRIRTEHFPLTLESARPSHTSQYLCASSERRGTDTKYFGPGTRLTVL.

V gene TRBV7-2 combines with J gene TRBJ2-7, with a possible D match to TRBD1 (6 bases). The germline CDR1 and CDR2 sequences are SGHTA and FQGNSA. With 2 bases removed from V and 5 bases from J, the gap between germline ends came to 25 bases. The CDR3 loop spans 18 amino acids. CDR3 coding DNA: TGTGCCAGCAGCTTAAACCCCCGTACTCAGGGGAGTAGGAACGAGCAGTACTTC. This codes for CASSLNPRTQGSRNEQYF. Full variable domain (remainder filled in from reference TRBV7-2 and TRBJ2-7): GAGVSQSPSNKVTEKGKDVELRCDPISGHTALYWYRQSLGQGLEFLIYFQGNSAPDKSGLPSDRFSAERTGGSVSTLTIQRTQQEDSAVYLCASSLNPRTQGSRNEQYFGPGTRLTVT.

The J gene is TRBJ2-1, the V gene TRBV6-1; D not resolved. The germline V gene encodes CDR1 MNHNS and CDR2 SASEGT. The V gene lost 9 bases and the J gene lost 5 bases, with 17 bases spanning the gap. There are 14 residues in the CDR3. CDR3 sequence (DNA): TGTGCCAGAAGGTGGCTAGGCGAGAACAATGAGCAGTTCTTC. Protein product: CARRWLGENNEQFF.

This clonotype was observed a single time. This clone may be a read error of a much larger clone one base away. The CDR3 region has the DNA TGCAGTGCTAGCGAGCCTACGGGGGGTAATGAAAAACTGTTTTTT. This translates into CSASEPTGGNEKLFF. The chain joins TRBV20-1 to TRBJ1-4; tentatively, D is TRBD1 (5 bases). Germline V gene sequence: CDR1 DFQATT, CDR2 SNEGSKA (reference sequence). Trimming removed 3 bases at V and 4 bases at J, with 15 bases between. This CDR3 is 15 amino acids long.

In regard to this clonotype: A much more abundant neighbour one base away suggests this may be a read error. This chain links TRBV28 with TRBJ1-5; the D gene is possibly TRBD1 (5 bases). The CDR3 is 14 residues long. Germline assignment: CDR1 MDHEN and CDR2 SYDVKM. CDR3 coding DNA: TGTGCCAGCAGTCTCTCCCGGGGCTATCAGCCCCAGAATTTT. Translated, it gives CASSLSRGYQPQNF.

In regard to this clonotype: Germline and junction disagree at one end, which may indicate a read error. CDR3 in amino acids: CASTRGLLYNEKFF. Here the CDR3 DNA reads TGTGCCAGCACCCGGGGACTACTGTACAATGAGAAGTTCTTC. This chain connects TRBV12-3 or TRBV12-4 to TRBJ2-1, with 7 nucleotides matching TRBD2. The length of the CDR3 is 14 residues.

A word on this clonotype: This is likely a read error, given that the CDR3 carries no conserved phenylalanine or tryptophan at its end. This chain links TRBV18 with TRBJ2-5; 7 nucleotides match TRBD2. The CDR3 sequence is 16 residues long. V shed 4 bases and J 3 bases; nucleotides not matched to a gene: 11. Germline CDR1 reads KGHSH; CDR2 reads LQKENI. CDR3 coding DNA: TGTGCCAGCTCACATGATCCTAGCGGCATAAAAGAGACCCAGTACTCC. It is translated as CASSHDPSGIKETQYS.

This clonotype was seen more than once but under ten times. DNA of the CDR3: TGTGCCAGCAGTTCCGGGACGGGAAGCTCTGGGGCCAACGTCCTGACTTTC. It is translated as CASSSGTGSSGANVLTF. This chain joins TRBV12-3 or TRBV12-4 and TRBJ2-6; TRBD1 or TRBD2 may be the D gene (5 bases each). The CDR3 runs 17 residues. With 4 bases removed from V and 0 bases from J, the gap between germline ends came to 13 bases.